This is a list of T cell receptor beta chains from one sample in a study of T cell responses to AZD1222 COVID-19 vaccine. Profiling relied on immunoSEQ multiplex PCR, and the TCRdb table lists in-frame clones only, not all of them. The top ten clones hold 5% to 6% of a sample with 100,000 to 150,000 clones, 75% to 95% of them seen once. This specimen was peripheral blood, taken on day 0 of AZD1222 vaccination. The receptors derive from an adult in good health. CDR3s include the opening cysteine and the closing phenylalanine or tryptophan. Size is omitted from some rows. Given values are once, few, many or a class for expanded clones.

abundance | j_gene | v_gene | CDR3aa
once | TRBJ2-1 | TRBV12-5 | CASVRPSSYNEQFF
- | TRBJ1-1 | TRBV27 | CASSPGARWADTEAFF
- | TRBJ1-5 | TRBV12-3/TRBV12-4 | CASRSGIRPQHF
- | TRBJ1-2 | TRBV18 | CASSSVLASTNYGYTF
- | TRBJ1-2 | TRBV2 | CASSGIQGTGGYTF
- | TRBJ1-6 | TRBV2 | CASRWDQRGNSPLHF
- | TRBJ1-5 | TRBV2 | CASSGRDEAQPQHF
- | TRBJ1-1 | TRBV5-1 | CASSREGFGTEAFF
- | TRBJ1-1 | TRBV5-1 | CASSLDGVTEAFF
- | TRBJ2-5 | TRBV5-4 | CASSLESQNPQETQYF
- | TRBJ1-3 | TRBV19 | CASGATGNTIYF
- | TRBJ1-5 | TRBV23-1 | CASSDGGVYSNQPQHF
- | TRBJ2-3 | TRBV9 | CASSAGTSGTDTQYF
- | TRBJ2-7 | TRBV7-9 | CASSLGGTSVTYEQYF
- | TRBJ1-2 | TRBV7-2 | CASSSQGNGYTF
once | TRBJ1-5 | TRBV7-8 | CASSLIRGDQPQHF
- | TRBJ2-3 | TRBV30 | CAWSLDLTGLQYF
- | TRBJ1-1 | TRBV7-9 | CASSFGVTEAFF
- | TRBJ1-6 | TRBV6-5 | CASSGGSYNSPLHF
- | TRBJ2-1 | TRBV6-4 | CASSETGGNEQFF
- | TRBJ1-2 | TRBV5-4 | CASSHGGEGYTF
- | TRBJ1-2 | TRBV10-3 | CAISEVPRTYGYTF
- | TRBJ2-5 | TRBV12-3/TRBV12-4 | CASSTPPGTQYF
- | TRBJ1-1 | TRBV3-1/TRBV3-2 | CASSQSPGQQTAFF
- | TRBJ1-2 | TRBV2 | CASSQVSYGYTF
- | TRBJ1-2 | TRBV18 | CASSPSILGTGLLTGYTF
- | TRBJ1-5 | TRBV5-4 | CASSLGQGAKHGPQHF
- | TRBJ1-5 | TRBV30 | CAWSETNQPQHF
- | TRBJ1-5 | TRBV6-2/TRBV6-3 | CASSSTQGFNQPQHF
- | TRBJ2-7 | TRBV7-9 | CASSLATGNYEQYF
once | TRBJ1-5 | TRBV29-1 | CSAQGSNQPQHF
- | TRBJ1-3 | TRBV9 | CASSGEDRVGNTIYF
- | TRBJ2-3 | TRBV10-1 | CASSDSRSGRTDTQYF